This T cell receptor beta chain was sequenced for a study of cytomegalovirus exposure and HLA in healthy donors (TCRdb year 2017). Looking at the study overall: According to a later analysis, the 120 or so validation repertoires were produced on the same platform as the 700 or so repertoires of the first cohort. The aim of the study was to test whether cataloging public T cell receptors could identify signatures of past pathogen exposure. A separate validation cohort of approximately 120 different subjects was used in addition to the roughly 670-subject first cohort. To predict cytomegalovirus infection status, the study brought together high-throughput TCR immunosequencing, statistical association of individual TCRs with disease status, and machine learning.

The donors belonged to the validation cohort of around 110 subjects, which was separate from the approximately 700-subject first cohort. About this clone: Its antigen has not been determined. Nothing much larger sits one base from this clone, and base qualities are not available.

Overall study outcomes, separate from this receptor: The classifier was reported to diagnose cytomegalovirus status with high specificity and sensitivity in both the original cohort and the validation cohort. Across donors, most TCR sequences were observed very rarely, whereas some public TCRs were present in many individuals. It was suggested by the authors that the approach could potentially be generalized to other disease states and immunological phenotypes. Of the cluster scores, roughly 93% were above 0 in a later analysis, which found that TCRs clustered in the first cohort also tended to co-occur in the 95 to 150 validation repertoires. The validation cohort had no HLA typing available for a later analysis, so co-occurrence within that cohort was assessed over all 120 or so repertoires. A few of the identified cytomegalovirus-associated TCR beta chains were confirmed in vitro to be specific for cytomegalovirus antigens. A total of 150 or so TCR beta chains were listed by the study as associated with cytomegalovirus.

Libraries came from the immunoSEQ multiplex PCR assay. Processing in the source paper ran as follows. A statistical classification framework was built for diagnosing cytomegalovirus status from the catalog of TCR beta chain sequences. Drawn from immuneACCESS, this table holds only the in-frame rearrangements with V and J called that TCRdb kept. Clones are partly lost; checked studies trace under half to an unresolved V gene and leave the rest unexplained. That table furnishes V, J and clone size, whereas the DNA furnished D and trimming. The sample table records around 240,000 clones; 90% of these occur just once. Less than 0.4% of the sample comes from the top ten. This clonotype was obtained from a woman between 18 and 30 years old in good health and CMV-seronegative. Sequenced input: PBMCs.

This receptor has the CDR3 CASSRSAGLNEQYV. The nucleotide sequence is given as TGTGCCAGCTCGCGATCGGCAGGGCTAAACGAGCAGTACGTC. The chain is made from TRBV27 and TRBJ2-7, with TRBD1 tentatively as D gene (5 bases match). The germline ends are 19 bases apart after V is trimmed by 8 bases and J by 5 bases. The CDR3 runs 14 residues from the cysteine to the valine. CDR3 DNA is the only sequence kept; it has 42 bases, read in frame from the first base. Reading the germline V gene (reference sequence) gives CDR1 MNHEY and CDR2 SMNVEV.